This passage covers 5 T cell receptor beta chains from one sample sequenced in a study of blood T cells in healthy people across ages. Primed by a sample-barcoded 5' primer and a J-beta primer mix, a second PCR proceeded for 7 to 11 cycles. MiXCR, run by TCRdb on the 5' RACE reads, gives a single entry per CDR3 protein. The sample lists 600,000 or so distinct CDR3 sequences, 25% to 35% occurring once. The sample consisted of blood. The receptors were gathered from a woman aged 80 or older in good health.

The table lists this clonotype with a few counts. In DNA form, the CDR3 reads TGTGCCTGGATGCTACAGTGGTCCAGGGATGGCTACACCTTC. Protein: CAWMLQWSRDGYTF. The chain employs TRBV30 and TRBJ1-2; possible D gene TRBD1, 5 bases. V was trimmed by 4 bases and J by 6 bases, leaving 18 bases between them. The length of the CDR3 is 14 residues. The germline gives CDR1 GTSNPN, CDR2 SVGIG (reference sequence).

This clonotype was seen more than once but under ten times. V and J are TRBV5-1 and TRBJ2-5; D is perhaps TRBD1 (6 bases). The CDR3 covers 14 residues. Germline V lookup: CDR1 SGHRS, CDR2 YFSETQ. Deletions cut 2 bases from V and 11 bases from J, with 19 bases between. The CDR3 bases are TGCGCCAGCAGCTTTTCGGGACAAAATGTAGAGCAGTACTTC. This codes for CASSFSGQNVEQYF. The entire variable domain, with the rest obtained from reference TRBV5-1 and TRBJ2-5, is as follows: KAGVTQTPRYLIKTRGQQVTLSCSPISGHRSVSWYQQTPGQGLQFLFEYFSETQRNKGNFPGRFSGRQFSNSRSEMNVSTLELGDSALYLCASSFSGQNVEQYFGPGTRLLVL.

This clonotype was seen at least ten times. The V call is TRBV10-2, the J call TRBJ1-5; D perhaps matches TRBD1 (6 bases). CDR1 is WSHSY and CDR2 is SAAADI in the germline V gene. V gave up 2 bases and J gave up 5 bases, with 16 bases separating them. CDR3 length equals 16 residues. CDR3 DNA: TGCGCCAGCAGTGAGCAGGACAGAAGGAGCGATCAGCCCCAGCATTTT. It yields the protein CASSEQDRRSDQPQHF.

Concerning this clonotype itself: A much bigger clone sits one base away, suggesting this may be a read error. This chain uses TRBV10-3 with TRBJ1-1, with 9 bases aligning to TRBD1. The germline CDR1 and CDR2 sequences are ENHRY and SYGVKD. The CDR3 loop spans 15 amino acids. CDR3 amino acids: CAVSGGQGTSAEAFF. The CDR3 DNA reads as TGTGCCGTCAGTGGGGGACAGGGAACAAGCGCTGAAGCTTTCTTT.

With respect to this clonotype: A much larger clonotype is one base distant, so this may be a read error. The chain combines TRBV20-1 with TRBJ2-5; 9 bases agree with TRBD1. The DNA end lines up better with TRBJ2-7; the J call may be wrong. The germline CDR1 and CDR2 sequences are DFQATT and SNEGSKA (reference sequence). The CDR3 is 12 amino acids. The CDR3 DNA reads as TGCAGGGTAGGGACAGGGACAGGCGAGCAGTACTTC. Translated, it gives CRVGTGTGEQYF.